The 21 T cell receptor beta chains below all came from one sample that was sequenced in a study of STAT3 mutations in large granular lymphocyte leukemia. Measured with immunoSEQ multiplex PCR; TCRdb has only the in-frame clones, and not every one. The data contain roughly 5,900 clones, approximately 91% of them singletons. Their target antigens are unknown. Study findings and constraints: Every T-LGLL patient had at least one immunodominant TCRbeta clonotype.

The source material was PBMCs. Every receptor here comes from a human donor with T large granular lymphocyte leukemia. Some clones in this sample may be carry-over from other donors' samples.

The rearrangement uses TRBV6-5 and TRBJ2-3; 8 bases match TRBD1. This CDR3 is built from 15 residues. J gave up 3 bases and V 6 bases, and 8 bases lay outside the gene matches. Germline V CDR1 and CDR2: MNHEY, SVGAGI. The CDR3 DNA sequence: TGTGCCAGCAGACTTCGGACAGGGAGGACAGATACGCAGTATTTT. It is translated as CASRLRTGRTDTQYF.

The count of this clone is one. The chain combines TRBV7-6 with TRBJ2-3, with D possibly TRBD2 on 5 matching bases. V lost 5 bases, J lost 6 bases, and 9 bases lay in between. The length of the CDR3 is 12 residues. Germline V gene lookup returns CDR1 SGHVS and CDR2 FNYEAQ. CDR3 bases: TGTGCCAGCAGCCCTTCGGGGGATACGCAGTATTTT. Encoded protein: CASSPSGDTQYF.

The gene calls are TRBV9 and TRBJ2-1; tentatively, D is TRBD2 (6 bases). V was trimmed by 2 bases and J by 6 bases, leaving 15 bases between them. Germline V gives CDR1 SGDLS, CDR2 YYNGEE. The CDR3 is 15 amino acids. CDR3 nucleotide sequence: TGTGCCAGCAGCGTGGTAGCGGCGTCGGGCAATGAGCAGTTCTTC. Protein sequence: CASSVVAASGNEQFF.

The chain employs TRBV28 and TRBJ2-3; D possibly corresponds to TRBD1 (6 bases). Germline lookup yields CDR1 MDHEN and CDR2 SYDVKM. The CDR3 runs to 15 residues. The V gene lost 3 bases and the J gene lost 2 bases, with 12 bases spanning the gap. The CDR3 protein is CASSFDTGTTDTQYF. The CDR3 nucleotides are TGTGCCAGCAGTTTCGATACAGGGACCACAGATACGCAGTATTTT.

This chain links TRBV4-1 with TRBJ1-2; 8 bases align to TRBD1. The V segment lost 3 bases and the J segment 7 bases; nucleotides outside the gene matches: 10. Germline-derived CDR1 and CDR2 are MGHRA and YSYEKL. The CDR3 covers 15 residues. This chain's CDR3 is CASSQGQGAQGGYTF. CDR3 in DNA: TGCGCCAGCAGCCAGGGTCAGGGGGCGCAGGGTGGCTACACCTTC.

V usage is TRBV6-5 and J usage is TRBJ1-2; D not resolved. V shed 0 bases and J shed 0 bases, with 8 bases lying between them. Germline V gene data show CDR1 as MNHEY and CDR2 as SVGAGI. The CDR3 has 15 residues. CDR3 residues: CASSYSDTSNYGYTF. Written as DNA, the CDR3 is TGTGCCAGCAGTTACTCTGACACCTCTAACTATGGCTACACCTTC.

V gene TRBV18 combines with J gene TRBJ1-1; unclear D gene. This CDR3 spans 15 amino acids. Trimming stripped 4 bases from V and 11 bases from J, with 23 bases between. CDR1 and CDR2 (germline): KGHSH, LQKENI. The CDR3 region has the DNA TGTGCCAGCTCACGAACCATAGGCCAACAATTGGACGCTTTCTTT. Amino acids: CASSRTIGQQLDAFF.

The chain employs TRBV6-1 and TRBJ2-1, with D possibly TRBD2 on 6 matching bases. The V and J ends lost 1 base and 5 bases respectively, with 12 bases between them. The CDR3 consists of 15 residues. Germline lookup yields CDR1 MNHNS and CDR2 SASEGT. Here the CDR3 DNA reads TGTGCCAGCAGTGAAGTGGGGGGAAGAAACAATGAGCAGTTCTTC. This encodes CASSEVGGRNNEQFF.

This rearrangement joins TRBV7-2 to TRBJ2-2; 7 bases are shared with TRBD1. This CDR3 has 14 residues. Germline assignment: CDR1 SGHTA and CDR2 FQGNSA. V was pared by 4 bases and J by 6 bases, with 5 bases of the junction left unmatched. The DNA for the CDR3 is TGTGCCAGCAGCTCCCAGGGGGATTCCGGGGAGCTGTTTTTT. Its protein is CASSSQGDSGELFF.

This clone was seen only once. Relative to the germline gene, one junction end is altered; a read error may explain this. This chain links TRBV27 with TRBJ2-7; D perhaps matches TRBD1 (6 bases). In germline, CDR1 is MNHEY, CDR2 SMNVEV (reference sequence). This CDR3 has 12 residues. The CDR3 nucleotides are TGTGCCAGCAGTTTGCAGGGGTGGGAGCTGTACTTC. It yields the protein CASSLQGWELYF.

This chain links TRBV11-2 with TRBJ1-1, with TRBD1 matching 8 bases. V lost 3 bases and J lost 5; bases outside the gene matches: 8. The CDR3 spans 15 residues. Looked up from germline, CDR1 is SGHAT and CDR2 is FQNNGV. CDR3 residues: CASSFPGGAGTEAFF. The CDR3 bases are TGTGCCAGCAGCTTTCCAGGGGGCGCGGGAACTGAAGCTTTCTTT.

The chain couples TRBV6-5 to TRBJ1-1; D gene ambiguous. CDR3 size: 13 residues. Per germline, CDR1 MNHEY and CDR2 SVGAGI. The ends were cut back, 9 bases at V and 0 bases at J, with 11 bases in the middle. The CDR3 loop is CASFTAMNTEAFF. As DNA, the CDR3 is TGTGCCAGTTTTACAGCTATGAACACTGAAGCTTTCTTT.

The chain carries TRBV5-1 and TRBJ2-1; 9 bases agree with TRBD2. V gave up 5 bases and J gave up 7 bases; unmatched junction bases: 10. Germline V gene lookup returns CDR1 SGHRS and CDR2 YFSETQ. The length of the CDR3 is 15 residues. The CDR3 here is CASSFSGRWGNEQFF. For the CDR3, the DNA is TGCGCCAGCAGTTTTAGCGGGAGATGGGGGAATGAGCAGTTCTTC.

The rearrangement uses TRBV10-3 and TRBJ2-1, with a tentative D call TRBD2 (5 bases). The CDR3 has 14 residues. The V gene lost 2 bases and the J gene lost 2 bases, with 7 bases spanning the gap. CDR1 and CDR2 from the germline V gene are ENHRY and SYGVKD. This CDR3 reads CAISEDGTYNEQFF. DNA of the CDR3: TGTGCCATCAGTGAGGACGGGACCTACAATGAGCAGTTCTTC.

The chain links TRBV18 to TRBJ2-2; D is ambiguous. Germline values: CDR1 KGHSH, CDR2 LQKENI. The CDR3 is 13 amino acids. The ends were cut back, 4 bases at V and 2 bases at J, with 5 bases in the middle. In DNA form, the CDR3 reads TGTGCCAGCTCACGACAAAACACCGGGGAGCTGTTTTTT. Translated, it gives CASSRQNTGELFF.

The V call is TRBV7-8, the J call TRBJ2-7; 11 bases are shared with TRBD2. V lost 1 base to trimming and J lost 5 bases; unmatched junction nucleotides: 10. Per germline, CDR1 SGHVS and CDR2 FQNEAQ. This CDR3 has 17 residues. CDR3 sequence reads: CASSLVTSGTGSNEQYF. CDR3 bases: TGTGCCAGCAGCTTAGTGACTAGCGGGACGGGCTCTAACGAGCAGTACTTC.

J is TRBJ2-7 and V is TRBV18; the D gene is possibly TRBD2 (6 bases). Looked up from germline, CDR1 is KGHSH and CDR2 is LQKENI. V dropped 1 base and J dropped 6 bases, with 13 bases sitting between them. This CDR3 has 14 residues. The DNA of the CDR3 is TGTGCCAGCTCACCACTAGCGGCAAAGATCGAGCAGTACTTC. Its protein is CASSPLAAKIEQYF.

This clone was counted a single time. This chain joins TRBV18 and TRBJ2-7; tentatively, D is TRBD1 or TRBD2 (5 bases each). Germline values: CDR1 KGHSH, CDR2 LQKENI. The CDR3 contains 12 residues. V was pared by 5 bases and J by 7 bases, with 12 bases between. The CDR3 is CASSEGRGEQYV. In DNA form, the CDR3 reads TGTGCCAGCTCAGAGGGACGCGGAGAGCAGTACGTC.

J is TRBJ2-2 and V is TRBV7-9; the D call may be TRBD1 or TRBD2 (5 bases each). This CDR3 comprises 14 residues. The V gene's germline CDR1 is SEHNR and CDR2 FQNEAQ (reference sequence). V shed 0 bases and J shed 3 bases, with 5 bases lying between them. The CDR3 loop is CASSLAGDTGELFF. CDR3 DNA: TGTGCCAGCAGCTTAGCGGGGGACACCGGGGAGCTGTTTTTT. Full variable domain (missing parts from reference TRBV7-9 and TRBJ2-2): DTGVSQNPRHKITKRGQNVTFRCDPISEHNRLYWYRQTLGQGPEFLTYFQNEAQLEKSRLLSDRFSAERPKGSFSTLEIQRTEQGDSAMYLCASSLAGDTGELFFGEGSRLTVL.

This sequence joins TRBV5-8 and TRBJ2-7; D is unresolved. The V end was cut by 2 bases, the J end by 6 bases, with 12 bases between. The germline V gene has CDR1 SGHTS and CDR2 YDEGEE. There are 13 residues in the CDR3. In DNA, the CDR3 is TGTGCCAGCAGCTTCTCAGGAAGGAGCGAGCAGTACTTC. Protein: CASSFSGRSEQYF.

The gene calls are TRBV20-1 and TRBJ2-1; D gene unclear. CDR1 is DFQATT, CDR2 SNEGSKA, per germline (reference sequence). The CDR3 has 10 residues. V shed 3 bases and J shed 6 bases, with 3 bases lying between them. CDR3 amino acids: CSARPNEQFF. In DNA form, the CDR3 reads TGCAGTGCTAGGCCCAATGAGCAGTTCTTC.